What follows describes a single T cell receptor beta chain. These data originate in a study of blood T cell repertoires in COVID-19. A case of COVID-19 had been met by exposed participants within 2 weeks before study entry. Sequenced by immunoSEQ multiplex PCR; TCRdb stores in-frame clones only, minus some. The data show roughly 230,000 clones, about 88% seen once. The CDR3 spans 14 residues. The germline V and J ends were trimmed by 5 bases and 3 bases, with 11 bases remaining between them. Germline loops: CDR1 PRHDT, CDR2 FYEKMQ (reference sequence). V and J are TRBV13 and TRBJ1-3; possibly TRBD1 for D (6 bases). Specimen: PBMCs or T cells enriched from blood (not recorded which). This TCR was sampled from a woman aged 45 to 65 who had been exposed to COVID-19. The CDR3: CASSQAGVGNTIYF. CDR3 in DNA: TGTGCCAGCAGCCAAGCAGGGGTTGGAAACACCATATATTTT. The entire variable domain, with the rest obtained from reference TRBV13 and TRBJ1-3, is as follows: AAGVIQSPRHLIKEKRETATLKCYPIPRHDTVYWYQQGPGQDPQFLISFYEKMQSDKGSIPDRFSAQQFSDYHSELNMSSLELGDSALYFCASSQAGVGNTIYFGEGSWLTVV.